What follows are 29 T cell receptor beta chains derived from one specimen sequenced in a study of blood T cell repertoires in COVID-19. Some clones are missing from TCRdb's copy, which holds only in-frame ones; the method was immunoSEQ multiplex PCR. The sample lists some 240,000 clones, about four fifths seen once, with 6.5% to 9.5% in the top ten. The sequenced sample was peripheral blood. Receptors were obtained from a woman of 80 years or more with COVID-19, enrolled during active disease.

The V gene is TRBV6-5, the J gene TRBJ2-7; the D gene is possibly TRBD1 (5 bases). This CDR3 has 14 residues. Per germline, CDR1 MNHEY and CDR2 SVGAGI. V dropped 0 bases and J dropped 5 bases, with 11 bases sitting between them. In DNA, the CDR3 is TGTGCCAGCAGTTACTCGTCCAGGGCCAACGAGCAGTACTTC. It specifies CASSYSSRANEQYF.

Concerning this clone itself: Compared with germline, one end of the junction differs, possibly owing to a read error. The V gene is TRBV7-7, the J gene TRBJ1-6, with TRBD1 as a possible D gene (6 bases). In germline, CDR1 is SSHAT, CDR2 FNYEAQ (reference sequence). The CDR3 loop spans 13 amino acids. The CDR3 region is CASSLTGDSPLHF. CDR3 nucleotide sequence: TGTGCTAGCAGCCTGACAGGTGATTCACCCCTCCACTTT.

This rearrangement joins TRBV6-5 to TRBJ1-2; 8 bases are shared with TRBD1. CDR1 is MNHEY and CDR2 is SVGAGI in the germline V gene. This CDR3 has 13 residues. The J segment lost 9 bases and the V segment lost 6 bases, leaving 9 bases of the junction unmatched. The chain's CDR3 is CASRKQGVLSYTF. DNA for the CDR3: TGTGCCAGCAGGAAACAGGGGGTTTTGAGCTACACCTTC.

The chain has TRBV6-2 or TRBV6-3 and TRBJ2-1, with 7 bases identical to TRBD1. Per the germline V gene, CDR1 is MNHEY and CDR2 is SVGEGT. The V segment lost 4 bases and the J segment 6 bases; nucleotides outside the gene matches: 6. The CDR3 has 14 amino acids. The CDR3 DNA sequence: TGTGCCAGCAGTTTCCTGACAGGGTCCAATGAGCAGTTCTTC. Amino acid sequence: CASSFLTGSNEQFF.

CDR3 coding DNA: TGTGCCAGCTCCCCCAGTCGACTCGGGGAAAAACTGTTTTTT. It is translated as CASSPSRLGEKLFF. This chain links TRBV7-2 with TRBJ1-4; D gene ambiguous. Germline V lookup: CDR1 SGHTA, CDR2 FQGNSA. CDR3 length equals 14 residues. Trimming removed 8 bases from V and 8 bases from J, with 18 bases in between.

This sequence joins TRBV7-9 and TRBJ2-3, with D unresolved. Trimming removed 3 bases at V and 5 bases at J, with 3 bases between. Germline values: CDR1 SEHNR, CDR2 FQNEAQ (reference sequence). This CDR3 has 11 residues. Here the CDR3 reads CASSFGDTQYF. The CDR3 bases are TGTGCCAGCAGCTTCGGAGATACGCAGTATTTT.

This rearrangement joins TRBV30 to TRBJ1-2, with TRBD1 matching over 7 bases. The germline gives CDR1 GTSNPN, CDR2 SVGIG (reference sequence). V lost 5 bases to trimming and J lost 1 base; unmatched junction nucleotides: 1. CDR3 size: 12 residues. In DNA form, the CDR3 reads TGTGCCTGGGGACAGGATAACTATGGCTACACCTTC. Translating gives CAWGQDNYGYTF.

The chain couples TRBV5-4 to TRBJ2-1, with 9 bases that match TRBD1. Germline V gene sequence: CDR1 SGHNT, CDR2 YYREEE (reference sequence). The CDR3 spans 14 residues. The V gene end was trimmed by 5 bases and the J gene end by 7 bases; junction bases not matched to a gene: 7. The CDR3 region has the DNA TGTGCCAGCAGGTCTCCGGGACAGGGAAATGAGCAGTTCTTC. Its translation is CASRSPGQGNEQFF.

The chain uses TRBV30 and TRBJ2-5; 7 positions match TRBD2. Germline V gene sequence: CDR1 GTSNPN, CDR2 SVGIG (reference sequence). V was pared by 1 base and J by 2 bases, with 7 bases of the junction left unmatched. The CDR3 is 15 residues long. CDR3 loop: CAWSERGLPQETQYF. Written as DNA, the CDR3 is TGTGCCTGGAGTGAACGGGGACTACCACAAGAGACCCAGTACTTC.

V is TRBV27 and J is TRBJ2-7; D perhaps matches TRBD1 (5 bases). The V end lost 4 bases, the J end lost 3 bases, and 22 bases lay between the germline ends. Per the germline V gene, CDR1 is MNHEY and CDR2 is SMNVEV (reference sequence). This CDR3 has 17 amino acids. CDR3: CASSSTRQTTRSYEQYF. Written as DNA, the CDR3 is TGTGCCAGCAGTTCGACCCGACAGACCACGAGGAGCTACGAGCAGTACTTC.

The V gene is TRBV15, the J gene TRBJ2-1, with 12 bases identical to TRBD2. J was trimmed by 3 bases and V by 1 base; bases with no gene match: 10. The CDR3 contains 19 residues. CDR1 and CDR2 (germline): LNHNV, YYDKDF (reference sequence). The CDR3 is CATSRATRLAGEIYNEQFF. CDR3 DNA: TGTGCCACCAGCAGAGCTACCAGACTAGCGGGAGAGATCTACAATGAGCAGTTCTTC.

The V gene is TRBV5-1, the J gene TRBJ2-1; D not certain. V lost 0 bases and J lost 2, with 12 bases in between. The CDR3 is 16 residues long. In germline, CDR1 is SGHRS, CDR2 YFSETQ. Written as DNA, the CDR3 is TGCGCCAGCAGCTTGGCTGGTGAGTTCGCCTACAATGAGCAGTTCTTC. Protein product: CASSLAGEFAYNEQFF. The whole variable domain, filled in from reference TRBV5-1 and TRBJ2-1, reads KAGVTQTPRYLIKTRGQQVTLSCSPISGHRSVSWYQQTPGQGLQFLFEYFSETQRNKGNFPGRFSGRQFSNSRSEMNVSTLELGDSALYLCASSLAGEFAYNEQFFGPGTRLTVL.

This chain connects TRBV29-1 to TRBJ2-5; tentative D call: TRBD2 (5 bases). The CDR3 totals 11 residues. The germline gives CDR1 SQVTM, CDR2 ANQGSEA. The V end lost 7 bases, the J end lost 4 bases, and 10 bases lay between the germline ends. This CDR3 is CSAGESETQYF. The CDR3 coding sequence is TGCAGCGCTGGGGAGTCAGAGACCCAGTACTTC.

This chain uses TRBV5-5 with TRBJ2-1; 9 bases align to TRBD1. V shed 4 bases, J shed 3 bases, and the junction held 8 bases outside the gene matches. The CDR3 loop spans 16 amino acids. The germline gives CDR1 SGHKS, CDR2 YYEKEE (reference sequence). The CDR3 is CASSRAGDRVYNEQFF. CDR3 coding DNA: TGTGCCAGCAGCCGGGCCGGGGACAGGGTCTACAATGAGCAGTTCTTC.

This chain uses TRBV29-1 with TRBJ2-7; a possible D gene is TRBD1 (6 bases). The germline gives CDR1 SQVTM, CDR2 ANQGSEA. This CDR3 spans 12 amino acids. Trimming took 6 bases from V and 2 from J, leaving 11 bases between them. CDR3 DNA: TGCAGCGTCGGGACATCGCCCTACGAGCAGTACTTC. As protein: CSVGTSPYEQYF.

The rearrangement uses TRBV6-2 or TRBV6-3 and TRBJ2-5; 8 bases are a match to TRBD1. Per germline, CDR1 MNHEY and CDR2 SVGEGT. The CDR3 covers 15 residues. The V and J ends lost 2 bases and 5 bases, in that order; junction bases with no gene match: 7. DNA of the CDR3: TGTGCCAGCAGTTACCGCCAGGGGGCTCGGGAGACCCAGTACTTC. Protein product: CASSYRQGARETQYF.

The CDR3 protein is CAWSERAGNTIYF. CDR3 coding DNA: TGTGCCTGGAGTGAGAGGGCTGGAAACACCATATATTTT. This chain links TRBV30 with TRBJ1-3; no clear D. The germline V gene encodes CDR1 GTSNPN and CDR2 SVGIG (reference sequence). V gave up 1 base and J gave up 2 bases, with 6 bases separating them. This CDR3 has 13 amino acids.

This chain uses TRBV6-5 with TRBJ2-2, with a tentative D call TRBD2 (5 bases). From germline, CDR1 is MNHEY and CDR2 SVGAGI. The CDR3 has 14 amino acids. V was pared by 6 bases and J by 6 bases, with 14 bases between. CDR3 DNA sequence: TGTGCCAGCAGGAGAACACACGGGGCCGGGGAGCTGTTTTTT. Amino acids: CASRRTHGAGELFF.

The gene calls are TRBV15 and TRBJ1-6; tentative D call: TRBD1 (6 bases). Trimming pared 0 bases from V and 5 bases from J, leaving 8 bases between. Germline loops: CDR1 LNHNV, CDR2 YYDKDF (reference sequence). The CDR3 loop spans 15 amino acids. CDR3 nucleotides: TGTGCCACCAGCAGAGACAGGACAGATAATTCACCCCTCCACTTT. Its translation is CATSRDRTDNSPLHF. Using reference TRBV15 and TRBJ1-6 for the parts outside the CDR3, the full variable domain is DAMVIQNPRYQVTQFGKPVTLSCSQTLNHNVMYWYQQKSSQAPKLLFHYYDKDFNNEADTPDNFQSRRPNTSFCFLDIRSPGLGDTAMYLCATSRDRTDNSPLHFGNGTRLTVT.

This chain joins TRBV7-9 and TRBJ1-2, with D hard to call. Trimming took off 6 bases at V and 5 bases at J, with 22 bases between the two ends. The V gene's germline CDR1 is SEHNR and CDR2 FQNEAQ (reference sequence). This CDR3 comprises 16 residues. The CDR3 protein is CASSHFPGSERYGYTF. The CDR3 region has the DNA TGTGCCAGCAGTCATTTTCCTGGGAGCGAGAGGTATGGCTACACCTTC.

The chain couples TRBV19 to TRBJ1-5, with D perhaps TRBD1 (5 bases). The CDR3 has 16 amino acids. V lost 3 bases and J lost 5, with 17 bases in between. Germline lookup yields CDR1 LNHDA and CDR2 SQIVND (reference sequence). The CDR3 loop reads CASSMRTGFIDQPQHF. The CDR3 DNA reads TGTGCCAGTAGTATGCGTACAGGTTTTATTGATCAGCCCCAGCATTTT.

The rearrangement links TRBV4-3 to TRBJ1-4, with no clear D. Trimming pared 1 base from V and 0 bases from J, leaving 9 bases between. The CDR3 consists of 16 residues. The V gene's germline CDR1 is LGHNA and CDR2 YSLEER. CDR3 amino acids: CASSQALVATNEKLFF. The CDR3 nucleotides read TGCGCCAGCAGCCAAGCCCTAGTCGCAACTAATGAAAAACTGTTTTTT.

The rearrangement uses TRBV7-2 and TRBJ2-2; D perhaps matches TRBD2 (6 bases). V lost 7 bases to trimming and J lost 4 bases, with 16 bases between them. The V gene's germline CDR1 is SGHTA and CDR2 FQGNSA. The CDR3 extends over 15 amino acids. The CDR3 DNA sequence: TGTGCCAGCATTATAGGGCCGGGGGTCACCGGGGAGCTGTTTTTT. This gives the protein CASIIGPGVTGELFF.

This clone has ten or more counts. The J gene is TRBJ1-5, the V gene TRBV6-1; tentative D call: TRBD1 (5 bases). CDR1 MNHNS and CDR2 SASEGT come from the germline V gene. The CDR3 loop spans 17 amino acids. The germline V and J ends were trimmed by 1 base and 0 bases, with 13 bases remaining between them. The chain's CDR3 is CASSEEGWASSNQPQHF. The CDR3 DNA follows: TGTGCCAGCAGTGAAGAGGGGTGGGCTAGTAGCAATCAGCCCCAGCATTTT.

The chain carries TRBV5-1 and TRBJ2-1; 14 bases map to TRBD2. CDR1 is SGHRS, CDR2 YFSETQ, per germline. The V segment lost 4 bases and the J segment 8 bases; nucleotides outside the gene matches: 8. This CDR3 spans 16 amino acids. The CDR3 bases are TGCGCCAGCAGCCTGGGACTAGCGGGAGTGATGCATGAGCAGTTCTTC. Residues: CASSLGLAGVMHEQFF.

This chain uses TRBV6-5 with TRBJ1-2, with a possible D match to TRBD1 (6 bases). Germline V CDR1 and CDR2: MNHEY, SVGAGI. This CDR3 is 14 amino acids long. The V end was cut by 5 bases, the J end by 6 bases, with 16 bases between. The CDR3: CASSRTDSFDGYTF. CDR3 coding DNA: TGTGCCAGCAGTAGGACAGACTCCTTTGATGGCTACACCTTC.

This chain links TRBV3-1 (or the pseudogene TRBV3-2) with TRBJ2-2, with 8 bases matching TRBD2. Germline CDR1 and CDR2: LGHDT and YNNKEL (reference sequence). The length of the CDR3 is 16 residues. J gave up 0 bases and V 1 base, and 1 base lay outside the gene matches. Here the CDR3 reads CASSQGREANTGELFF. CDR3 DNA: TGTGCCAGCAGCCAAGGGCGGGAGGCGAACACCGGGGAGCTGTTTTTT.

The genes are TRBV3-1 (or the pseudogene TRBV3-2) and TRBJ1-1, with 9 bases aligning to TRBD1. Germline V lookup: CDR1 LGHDT, CDR2 YNNKEL (reference sequence). Trimming took 6 bases from V and 4 from J; bases not matched to a gene: 6. The length of the CDR3 is 14 residues. The CDR3 is CASSLQGASTEAFF. The CDR3 region has the DNA TGTGCCAGCAGTTTACAGGGGGCGTCCACTGAAGCTTTCTTT.

This chain links TRBV28 with TRBJ2-7; D possibly corresponds to TRBD1 (5 bases). Germline loops: CDR1 MDHEN, CDR2 SYDVKM. This CDR3 has 15 residues. Trimming pared 4 bases from V and 3 bases from J, leaving 16 bases between. This CDR3 reads CASSSLRVIGYEQYF. Written as DNA, the CDR3 is TGTGCCAGCAGTTCCCTCAGGGTAATAGGCTACGAGCAGTACTTC. The full variable domain, rest sourced from reference TRBV28 and TRBJ2-7, is DVKVTQSSRYLVKRTGEKVFLECVQDMDHENMFWYRQDPGLGLRLIYFSYDVKMKEKGDIPEGYSVSREKKERFSLILESASTNQTSMYLCASSSLRVIGYEQYFGPGTRLTVT.